The 8 T cell receptor beta chains presented below share a single source sample, sequenced in a study of beta chain features in type 1 diabetes. Investigators reverse transcribed all isolated RNA, so they sequenced expressed TCRB transcripts. Sequencing used immunoSEQ multiplex PCR; TCRdb keeps in-frame clones, though not all of them. There are 310,000 or so clones in the sample; roughly 8% occur only once, and 0.44% lies in the top ten. The sample consisted of central memory CD4+ T cells from blood. The origin of the receptors is a woman younger than 30 in good health.

The chain couples TRBV7-9 to TRBJ2-7; 7 positions agree with TRBD1. The CDR3 is 13 residues long. From germline, CDR1 is SEHNR and CDR2 FQNEAQ (reference sequence). V gave up 1 base and J gave up 6 bases; unmatched junction bases: 3. The CDR3 nucleotides read TGTGCCAGCAGCTTAGAACCAGGGGGCGAGCAGTACTTC. Protein product: CASSLEPGGEQYF.

This clone has more than one count but fewer than ten. V usage is TRBV7-2 and J usage is TRBJ2-3; D is undetermined. CDR1 SGHTA and CDR2 FQGNSA come from the germline V gene. The CDR3 extends over 15 amino acids. V was shortened by 5 bases and J by 0 bases, with 12 bases between the two germline ends. The CDR3 reads CASSRQARSTDTQYF. CDR3 DNA: TGTGCCAGCAGCCGCCAGGCCAGGAGCACAGATACGCAGTATTTT.

This clone was recorded a few times. V and J are TRBV7-2 and TRBJ2-5; 7 nucleotides align to TRBD1. Germline V lookup: CDR1 SGHTA, CDR2 FQGNSA. V was pared by 3 bases and J by 7 bases, with 8 bases of the junction left unmatched. The CDR3 sequence is 14 residues long. The CDR3 sequence: CASSLGTAAGTQYF. The CDR3 bases are TGTGCCAGCAGCTTGGGGACAGCCGCAGGGACCCAGTACTTC.

V usage is TRBV2 and J usage is TRBJ2-2; D call uncertain. The CDR3 sequence is 13 residues long. Per germline, CDR1 SNHLY and CDR2 FYNNEI. V lost 3 bases, J lost 7 bases, and 9 bases lay in between. This CDR3 is CASSDYGIGELFF. The CDR3 bases are TGTGCCAGCAGTGATTATGGCATCGGGGAGCTGTTTTTT.

This clone showed up just a few times. The chain has TRBV21-1 and TRBJ2-1; the D call in the table, TRBD2, was not verified against the DNA. TRBV21-1 is described as a pseudogene. This CDR3 has 17 amino acids. This CDR3 reads CASSMAARPGPFYGQFF. The CDR3 bases are TGTGCCAGCAGCATGGCAGCCCGTCCGGGTCCGTTTTATGGGCAGTTCTTC.

This clone was counted many times. V usage is TRBV10-3 and J usage is TRBJ2-3; 7 bases are shared with TRBD2. This CDR3 is 15 amino acids long. Per germline, CDR1 ENHRY and CDR2 SYGVKD. V trimming: 6 bases; J trimming: 2 bases; junction bases outside the gene matches: 8. This CDR3 reads CAIRSPSGYTDTQYF. In DNA, the CDR3 is TGTGCCATCAGGTCTCCTAGCGGATACACAGATACGCAGTATTTT.

This chain connects TRBV6-5 to TRBJ1-2; 8 positions match TRBD1. CDR3 length equals 12 residues. Germline V gives CDR1 MNHEY, CDR2 SVGAGI. V gave up 6 bases and J gave up 7 bases; unmatched junction bases: 4. The DNA of the CDR3 is TGTGCCAGCAGCCAGGGGGCGGTTGGCTACACCTTC. It yields the protein CASSQGAVGYTF.

This clone has just a few counts. The gene calls are TRBV5-8 and TRBJ1-5; tentative D call: TRBD1 (5 bases). The germline V and J ends were trimmed by 1 base and 3 bases, with 11 bases remaining between them. CDR3 size: 15 residues. Germline V gene data show CDR1 as SGHTS and CDR2 as YDEGEE. The DNA of the CDR3 is TGTGCCAGCAGCTTGATCGGGGCCCCCAATCAGCCCCAGCATTTT. Its translation is CASSLIGAPNQPQHF.